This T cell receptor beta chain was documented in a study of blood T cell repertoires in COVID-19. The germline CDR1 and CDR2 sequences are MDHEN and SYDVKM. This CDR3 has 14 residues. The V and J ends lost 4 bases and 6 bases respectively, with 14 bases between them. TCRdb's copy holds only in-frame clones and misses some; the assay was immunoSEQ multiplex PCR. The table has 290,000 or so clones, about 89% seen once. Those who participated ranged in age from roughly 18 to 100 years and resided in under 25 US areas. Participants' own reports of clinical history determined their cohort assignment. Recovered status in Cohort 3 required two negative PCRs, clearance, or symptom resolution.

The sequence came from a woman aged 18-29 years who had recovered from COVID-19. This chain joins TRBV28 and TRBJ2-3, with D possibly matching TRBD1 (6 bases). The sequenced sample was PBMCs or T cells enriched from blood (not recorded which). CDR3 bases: TGTGCCAGCAGTTATGACAGGATTGTCGATACGCAGTATTTT. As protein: CASSYDRIVDTQYF.